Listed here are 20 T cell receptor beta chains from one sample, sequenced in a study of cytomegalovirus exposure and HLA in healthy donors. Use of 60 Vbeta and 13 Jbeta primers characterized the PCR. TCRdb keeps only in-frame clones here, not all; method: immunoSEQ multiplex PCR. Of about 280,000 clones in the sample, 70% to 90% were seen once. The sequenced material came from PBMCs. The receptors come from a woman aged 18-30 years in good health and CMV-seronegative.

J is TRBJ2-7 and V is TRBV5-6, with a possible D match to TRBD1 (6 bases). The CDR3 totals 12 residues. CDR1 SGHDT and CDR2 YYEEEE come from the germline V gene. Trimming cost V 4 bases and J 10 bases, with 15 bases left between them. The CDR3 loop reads CASSHPLGQQYF. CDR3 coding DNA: TGTGCCAGCAGCCACCCACTGGGACAACAGTACTTC. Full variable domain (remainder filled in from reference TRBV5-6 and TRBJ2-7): DAGVTQSPTHLIKTRGQQVTLRCSPKSGHDTVSWYQQALGQGPQFIFQYYEEEERQRGNFPDRFSGHQFPNYSSELNVNALLLGDSALYLCASSHPLGQQYFGPGTRLTVT.

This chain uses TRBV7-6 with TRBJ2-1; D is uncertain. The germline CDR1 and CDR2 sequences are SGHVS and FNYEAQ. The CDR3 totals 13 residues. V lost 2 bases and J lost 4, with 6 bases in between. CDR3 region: CASSLLQYNEQFF. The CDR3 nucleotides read TGTGCCAGCAGCTTACTCCAGTACAATGAGCAGTTCTTC.

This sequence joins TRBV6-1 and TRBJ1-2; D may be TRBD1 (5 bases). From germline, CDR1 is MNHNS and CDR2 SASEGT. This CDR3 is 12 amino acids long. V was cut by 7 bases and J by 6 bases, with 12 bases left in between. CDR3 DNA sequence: TGTGCCAGCATTAGGATGACAGATGGCTACACCTTC. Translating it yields CASIRMTDGYTF.

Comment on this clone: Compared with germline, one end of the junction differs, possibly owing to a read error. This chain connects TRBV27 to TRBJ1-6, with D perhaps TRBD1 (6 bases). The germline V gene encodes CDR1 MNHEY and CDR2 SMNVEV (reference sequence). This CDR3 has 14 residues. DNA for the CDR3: TGTGCCAGCCCCCCCGAACAGGGCAATTCCCCCCTCCACTTT. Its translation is CASPPEQGNSPLHF.

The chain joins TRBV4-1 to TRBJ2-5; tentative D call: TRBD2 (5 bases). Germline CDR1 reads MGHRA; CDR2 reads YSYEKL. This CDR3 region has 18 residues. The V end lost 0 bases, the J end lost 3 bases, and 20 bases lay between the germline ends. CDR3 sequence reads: CASSQDLPVGDVKETQYF. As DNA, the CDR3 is TGCGCCAGCAGCCAAGACCTTCCCGTCGGGGATGTTAAAGAGACCCAGTACTTC.

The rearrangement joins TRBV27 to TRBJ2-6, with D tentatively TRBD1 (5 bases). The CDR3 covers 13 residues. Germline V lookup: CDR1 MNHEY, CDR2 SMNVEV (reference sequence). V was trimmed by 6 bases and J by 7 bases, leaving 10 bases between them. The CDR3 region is CASSSDRANVLTF. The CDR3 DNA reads TGTGCCAGCAGCTCCGACAGAGCCAACGTCCTGACTTTC.

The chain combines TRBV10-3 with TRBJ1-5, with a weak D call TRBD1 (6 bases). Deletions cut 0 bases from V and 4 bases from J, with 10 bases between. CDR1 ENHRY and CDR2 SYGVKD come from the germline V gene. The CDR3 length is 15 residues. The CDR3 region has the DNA TGTGCCATCAGTGAGTCGGGGGGGCTTAATCAGCCCCAGCATTTT. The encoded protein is CAISESGGLNQPQHF.

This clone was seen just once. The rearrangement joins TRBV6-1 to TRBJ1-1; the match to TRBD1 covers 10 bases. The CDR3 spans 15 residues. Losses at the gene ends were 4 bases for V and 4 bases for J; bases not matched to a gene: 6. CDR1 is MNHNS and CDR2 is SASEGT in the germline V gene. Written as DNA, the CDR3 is TGTGCCAGCAGTGCGGGACAGGGGAAAGGCACTGAAGCTTTCTTT. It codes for CASSAGQGKGTEAFF.

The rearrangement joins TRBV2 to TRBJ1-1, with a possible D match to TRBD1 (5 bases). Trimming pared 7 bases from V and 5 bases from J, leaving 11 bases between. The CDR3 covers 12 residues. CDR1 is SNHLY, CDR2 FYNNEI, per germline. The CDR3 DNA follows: TGTGCCAGCATTGAGGCAGGGACTGAAGCTTTCTTT. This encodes CASIEAGTEAFF.

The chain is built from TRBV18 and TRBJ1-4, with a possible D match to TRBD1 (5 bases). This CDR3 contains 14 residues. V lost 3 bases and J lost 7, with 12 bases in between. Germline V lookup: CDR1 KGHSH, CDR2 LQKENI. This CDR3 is CASSPSGGSEKLFF. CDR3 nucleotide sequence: TGTGCCAGCTCACCTTCGGGGGGTAGTGAAAAACTGTTTTTT.

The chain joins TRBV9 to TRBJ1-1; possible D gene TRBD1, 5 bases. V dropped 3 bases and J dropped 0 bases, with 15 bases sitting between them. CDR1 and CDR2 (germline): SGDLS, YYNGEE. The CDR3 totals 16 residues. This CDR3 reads CASSADRGGLNTEAFF. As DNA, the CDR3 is TGTGCCAGCAGCGCAGACCGGGGGGGATTGAACACTGAAGCTTTCTTT.

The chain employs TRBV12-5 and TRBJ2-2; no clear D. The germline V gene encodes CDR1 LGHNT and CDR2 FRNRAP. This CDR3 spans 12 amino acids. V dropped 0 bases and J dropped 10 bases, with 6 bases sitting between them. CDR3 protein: CASGLVDLELFF. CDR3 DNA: TGTGCTAGTGGTTTGGTTGACTTGGAGCTGTTTTTT.

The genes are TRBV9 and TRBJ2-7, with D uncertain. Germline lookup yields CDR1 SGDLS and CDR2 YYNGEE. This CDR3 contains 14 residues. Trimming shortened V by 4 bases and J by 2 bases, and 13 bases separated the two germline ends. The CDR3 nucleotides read TGTGCCAGCAGCACCTCAGACATCGCCTACGAGCAGTACTTC. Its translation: CASSTSDIAYEQYF.

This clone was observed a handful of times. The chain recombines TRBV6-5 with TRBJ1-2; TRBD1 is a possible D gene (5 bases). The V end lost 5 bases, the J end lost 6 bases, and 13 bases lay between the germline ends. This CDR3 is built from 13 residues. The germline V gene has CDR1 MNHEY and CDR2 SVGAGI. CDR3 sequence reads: CASSALGVDGYTF. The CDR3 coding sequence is TGTGCCAGCAGTGCGTTAGGGGTAGATGGCTACACCTTC.

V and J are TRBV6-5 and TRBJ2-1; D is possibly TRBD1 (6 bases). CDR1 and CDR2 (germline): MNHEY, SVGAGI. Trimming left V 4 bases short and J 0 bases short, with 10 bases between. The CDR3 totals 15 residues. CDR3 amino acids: CASSFTGFSYNEQFF. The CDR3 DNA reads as TGTGCCAGCAGTTTCACAGGGTTCTCCTACAATGAGCAGTTCTTC.

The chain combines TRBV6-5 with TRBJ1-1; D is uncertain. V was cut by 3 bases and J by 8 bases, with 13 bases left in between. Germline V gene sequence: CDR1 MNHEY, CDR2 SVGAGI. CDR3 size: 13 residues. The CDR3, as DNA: TGTGCCAGCAGTTATCCCACACGACTGGAAGCTTTCTTT. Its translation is CASSYPTRLEAFF.

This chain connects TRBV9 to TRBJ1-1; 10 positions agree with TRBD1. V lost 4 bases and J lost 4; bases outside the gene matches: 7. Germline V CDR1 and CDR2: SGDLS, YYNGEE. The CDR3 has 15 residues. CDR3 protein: CASSPRTGGGTEAFF. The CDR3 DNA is TGTGCCAGCAGCCCTCGGACAGGGGGAGGCACTGAAGCTTTCTTT.

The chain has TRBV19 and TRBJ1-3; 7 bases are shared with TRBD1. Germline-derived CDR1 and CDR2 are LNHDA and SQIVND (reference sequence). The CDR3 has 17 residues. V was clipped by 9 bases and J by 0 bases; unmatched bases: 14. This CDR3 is CASTLATGTRSGNTIYF. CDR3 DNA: TGTGCCAGCACACTCGCGACAGGGACCCGCTCTGGAAACACCATATATTTT.

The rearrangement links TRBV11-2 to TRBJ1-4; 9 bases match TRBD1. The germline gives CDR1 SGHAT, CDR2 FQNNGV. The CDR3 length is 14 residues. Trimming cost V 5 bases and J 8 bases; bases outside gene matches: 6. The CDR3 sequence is CASSQGTGIEKLFF. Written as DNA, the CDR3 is TGTGCCAGCAGCCAAGGGACAGGGATCGAAAAACTGTTTTTT.

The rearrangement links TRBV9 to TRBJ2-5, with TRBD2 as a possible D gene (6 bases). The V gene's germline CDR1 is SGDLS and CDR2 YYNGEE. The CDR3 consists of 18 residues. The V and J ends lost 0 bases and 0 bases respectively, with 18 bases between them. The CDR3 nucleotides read TGTGCCAGCAGCGTAGGTGGGGCGGGCGGGGCGTACCAAGAGACCCAGTACTTC. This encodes CASSVGGAGGAYQETQYF.